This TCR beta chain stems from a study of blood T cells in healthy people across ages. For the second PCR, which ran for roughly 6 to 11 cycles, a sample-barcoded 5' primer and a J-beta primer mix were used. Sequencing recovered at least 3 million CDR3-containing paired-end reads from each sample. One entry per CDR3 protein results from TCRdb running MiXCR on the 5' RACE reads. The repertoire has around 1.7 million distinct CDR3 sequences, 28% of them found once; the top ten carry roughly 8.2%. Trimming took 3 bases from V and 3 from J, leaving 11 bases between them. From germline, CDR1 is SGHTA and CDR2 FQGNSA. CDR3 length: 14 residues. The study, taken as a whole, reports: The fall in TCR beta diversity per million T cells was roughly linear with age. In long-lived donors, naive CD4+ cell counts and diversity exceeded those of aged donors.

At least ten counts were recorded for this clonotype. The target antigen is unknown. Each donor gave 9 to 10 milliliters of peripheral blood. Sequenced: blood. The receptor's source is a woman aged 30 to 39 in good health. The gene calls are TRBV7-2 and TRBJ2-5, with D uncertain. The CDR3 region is CASSFPAEEETQYF. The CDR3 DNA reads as TGTGCCAGCAGCTTTCCGGCGGAAGAAGAGACCCAGTACTTC.